Listed below are T cell receptor beta chains from one sample, sequenced in a study of cytomegalovirus exposure and HLA in healthy donors. Sequencing used immunoSEQ multiplex PCR; TCRdb keeps in-frame clones, though not all of them. The data show some 130,000 clones, about 61% seen once. The sequenced material came from PBMCs. The receptors originated from a woman in her thirties or forties in good health and CMV-seronegative. Each CDR3 is given without its conserved first and last residue.

TRBJ2-1	TRBV27	ASLNQDNEQF
TRBJ1-6	TRBV6-1	ASRGGYNSPLH
TRBJ2-2	TRBV9	ASSVAHTGNTGELF
TRBJ1-1	TRBV27	ASSLLTGLGNTEAF
TRBJ2-7	TRBV19	ASQTSGSYEQY
TRBJ1-3	TRBV9	ASSVGAGAGNTIY
TRBJ2-2	TRBV28	ASSPGPGTGELF
TRBJ2-2	TRBV11-2	ASSLDRVRQGRYTGELF
TRBJ2-7	TRBV7-2	ASSLARDRGYEQY
TRBJ1-6	TRBV7-2	ASSLALTGQGASSLR
TRBJ2-1	TRBV11-3	ASSRGGASQF
TRBJ2-1	TRBV5-4	ASSRTTSGDYNEQF
TRBJ1-2	TRBV18	ASSPETGPYGYT
TRBJ1-2	TRBV4-3	ASSQGGLSGRYGYT
TRBJ2-3	TRBV4-3	ASSPRDWGSYTQY
TRBJ1-5	TRBV2	ASTGQVINQPQH
TRBJ2-7	TRBV25-1	ASSEARTGTYEQY
TRBJ2-7	TRBV19	ASRRDTSYEQY
TRBJ2-7	TRBV28	ASSPDRVPYEQY
TRBJ2-1	TRBV5-1	ASSGLAGASNEQF
TRBJ2-1	TRBV5-6	ASSLLTSGTREF
TRBJ2-7	TRBV5-1	ASSLAPTGQGAREQY
TRBJ1-2	TRBV6-5	ASSYAPGATYGYT